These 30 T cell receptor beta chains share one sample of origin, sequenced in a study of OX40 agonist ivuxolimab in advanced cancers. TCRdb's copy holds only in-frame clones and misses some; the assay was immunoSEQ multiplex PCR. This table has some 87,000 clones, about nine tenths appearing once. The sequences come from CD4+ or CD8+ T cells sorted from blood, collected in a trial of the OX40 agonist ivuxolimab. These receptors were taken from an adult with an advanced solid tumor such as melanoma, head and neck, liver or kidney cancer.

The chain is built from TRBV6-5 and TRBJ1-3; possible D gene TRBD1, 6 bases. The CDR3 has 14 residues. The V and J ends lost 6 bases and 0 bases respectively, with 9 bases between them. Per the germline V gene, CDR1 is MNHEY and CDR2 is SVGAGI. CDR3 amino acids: CASSQGHSGNTIYF. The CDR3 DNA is TGTGCCAGCAGCCAGGGACACTCTGGAAACACCATATATTTT.

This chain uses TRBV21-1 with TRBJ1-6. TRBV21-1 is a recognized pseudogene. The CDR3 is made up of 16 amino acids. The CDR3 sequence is CASSSPRRDTNSPLHF. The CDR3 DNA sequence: TGTGCCAGCAGCTCCCCCCGGAGGGACACAAATTCACCCCTCCACTTT.

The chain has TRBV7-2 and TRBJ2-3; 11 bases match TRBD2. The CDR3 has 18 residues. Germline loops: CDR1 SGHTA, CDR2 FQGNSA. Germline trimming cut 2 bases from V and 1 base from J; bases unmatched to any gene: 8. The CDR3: CASSLSASGGWGTDTQYF. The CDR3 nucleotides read TGTGCCAGCAGCTTATCGGCTAGCGGGGGGTGGGGCACAGATACGCAGTATTTT.

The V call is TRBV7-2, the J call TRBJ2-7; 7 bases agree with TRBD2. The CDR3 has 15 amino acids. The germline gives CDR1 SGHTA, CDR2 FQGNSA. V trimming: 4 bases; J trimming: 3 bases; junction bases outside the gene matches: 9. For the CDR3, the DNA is TGTGCCAGCAGCTGGGTAGCGGGTGGGGACTACGAGCAGTACTTC. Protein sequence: CASSWVAGGDYEQYF. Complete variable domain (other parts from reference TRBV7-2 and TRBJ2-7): GAGVSQSPSNKVTEKGKDVELRCDPISGHTALYWYRQSLGQGLEFLIYFQGNSAPDKSGLPSDRFSAERTGGSVSTLTIQRTQQEDSAVYLCASSWVAGGDYEQYFGPGTRLTVT.

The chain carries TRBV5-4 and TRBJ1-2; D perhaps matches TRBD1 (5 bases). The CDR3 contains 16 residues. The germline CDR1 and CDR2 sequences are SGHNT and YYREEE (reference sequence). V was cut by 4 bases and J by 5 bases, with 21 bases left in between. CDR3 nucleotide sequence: TGTGCCAGCAGCAAGGACGGGACCGAAGTCATATATGGCTACACCTTC. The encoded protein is CASSKDGTEVIYGYTF.

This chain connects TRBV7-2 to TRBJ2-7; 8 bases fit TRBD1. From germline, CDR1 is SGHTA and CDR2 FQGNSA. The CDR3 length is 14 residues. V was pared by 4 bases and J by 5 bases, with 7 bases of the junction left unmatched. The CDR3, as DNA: TGTGCCAGCAGCTCGGGACAGGCCCCCCACGAGCAGTACTTC. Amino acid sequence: CASSSGQAPHEQYF. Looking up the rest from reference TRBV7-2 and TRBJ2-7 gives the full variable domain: GAGVSQSPSNKVTEKGKDVELRCDPISGHTALYWYRQSLGQGLEFLIYFQGNSAPDKSGLPSDRFSAERTGGSVSTLTIQRTQQEDSAVYLCASSSGQAPHEQYFGPGTRLTVT.

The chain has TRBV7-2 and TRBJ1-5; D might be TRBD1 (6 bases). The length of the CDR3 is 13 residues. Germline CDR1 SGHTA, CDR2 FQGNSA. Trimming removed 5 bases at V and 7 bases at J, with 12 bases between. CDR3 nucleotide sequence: TGTGCCAGCAGCCTACAGGGTCGACAGCCCCAGCATTTT. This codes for CASSLQGRQPQHF.

CDR3 amino acids: CASRRVNEQYF. In nucleotides, the CDR3 is TGCGCCAGCAGAAGGGTAAACGAGCAGTACTTC. The V and J genes are TRBV5-1 and TRBJ2-7; D ambiguous. CDR1 is SGHRS and CDR2 is YFSETQ in the germline V gene. Trimming stripped 5 bases from V and 5 bases from J, with 8 bases between. This CDR3 is 11 amino acids long.

For the CDR3, the DNA is TGTGCCATCAGTGAGTCCGGGACAGGGGTTGGAAACACCATATATTTT. This sequence encodes CAISESGTGVGNTIYF. The rearrangement links TRBV10-3 to TRBJ1-3, with TRBD1 identical over 10 bases. The germline V gene has CDR1 ENHRY and CDR2 SYGVKD. The ends lost 0 bases at V and 3 bases at J; junction bases unmatched: 2. This CDR3 region has 16 residues.

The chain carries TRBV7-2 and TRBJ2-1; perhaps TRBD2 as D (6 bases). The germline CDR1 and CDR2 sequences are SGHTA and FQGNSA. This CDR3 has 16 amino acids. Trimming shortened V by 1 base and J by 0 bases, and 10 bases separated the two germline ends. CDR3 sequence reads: CASSLGGGASYNEQFF. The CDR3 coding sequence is TGTGCCAGCAGCTTAGGCGGAGGGGCCTCCTACAATGAGCAGTTCTTC.

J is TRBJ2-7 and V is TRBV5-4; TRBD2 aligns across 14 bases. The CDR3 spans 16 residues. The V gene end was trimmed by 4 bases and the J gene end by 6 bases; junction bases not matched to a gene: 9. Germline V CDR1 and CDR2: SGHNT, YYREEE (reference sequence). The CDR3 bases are TGTGCCAGCAGCCCGACTAGCGGGGGGGCCAAGAGCGAGCAGTACTTC. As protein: CASSPTSGGAKSEQYF.

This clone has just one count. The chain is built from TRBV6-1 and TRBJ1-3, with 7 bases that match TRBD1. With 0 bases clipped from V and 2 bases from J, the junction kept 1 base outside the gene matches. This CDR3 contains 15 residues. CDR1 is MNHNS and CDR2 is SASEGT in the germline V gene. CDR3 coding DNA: TGTGCCAGCAGTGAAGCGCAGGGGGCTGGAAACACCATATATTTT. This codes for CASSEAQGAGNTIYF.

The CDR3 DNA reads as TGTGCCAGCAGCTTGGGGCCGACTAGCGCCACCTCGCAGTTCTTC. This translates into CASSLGPTSATSQFF. The chain carries TRBV5-5 and TRBJ2-1, with 8 positions matching TRBD2. The germline CDR1 and CDR2 sequences are SGHKS and YYEKEE (reference sequence). The CDR3 totals 15 residues. With V trimmed by 0 bases and J by 12 bases, 11 bases remained unmatched.

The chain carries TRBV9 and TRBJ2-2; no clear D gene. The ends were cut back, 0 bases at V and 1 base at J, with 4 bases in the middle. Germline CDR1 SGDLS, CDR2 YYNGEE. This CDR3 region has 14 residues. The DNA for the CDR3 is TGTGCCAGCAGCGTAGTGGAGAACACCGGGGAGCTGTTTTTT. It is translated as CASSVVENTGELFF. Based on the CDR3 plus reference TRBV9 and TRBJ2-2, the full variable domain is DSGVTQTPKHLITATGQRVTLRCSPRSGDLSVYWYQQSLDQGLQFLIQYYNGEERAKGNILERFSAQQFPDLHSELNLSSLELGDSALYFCASSVVENTGELFFGEGSRLTVL.

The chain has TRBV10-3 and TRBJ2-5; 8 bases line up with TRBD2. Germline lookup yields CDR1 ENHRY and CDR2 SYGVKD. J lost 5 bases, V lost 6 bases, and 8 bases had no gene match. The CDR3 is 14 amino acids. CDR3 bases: TGTGCCATCAGCGGGGGGGCGGGCCTGGAGACCCAGTACTTC. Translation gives CAISGGAGLETQYF.

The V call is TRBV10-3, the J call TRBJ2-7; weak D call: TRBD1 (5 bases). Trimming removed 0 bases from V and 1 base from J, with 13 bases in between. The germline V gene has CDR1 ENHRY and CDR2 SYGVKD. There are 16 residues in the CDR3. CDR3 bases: TGTGCCATCAGTGAGTCGGCAGGGCTCGGATCCTACGAGCAGTACTTC. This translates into CAISESAGLGSYEQYF.

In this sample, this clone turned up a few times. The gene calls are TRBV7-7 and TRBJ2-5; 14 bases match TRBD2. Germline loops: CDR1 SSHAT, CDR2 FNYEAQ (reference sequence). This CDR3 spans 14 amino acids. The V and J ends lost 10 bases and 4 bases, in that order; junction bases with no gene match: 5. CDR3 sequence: CAIAGLAGAETQYF. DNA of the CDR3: TGTGCCATAGCGGGACTAGCGGGAGCAGAGACCCAGTACTTC.

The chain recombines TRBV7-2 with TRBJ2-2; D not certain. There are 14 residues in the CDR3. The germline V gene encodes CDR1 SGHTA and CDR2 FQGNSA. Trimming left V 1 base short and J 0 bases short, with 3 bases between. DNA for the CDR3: TGTGCCAGCAGCTTAGTCCCGAACACCGGGGAGCTGTTTTTT. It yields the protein CASSLVPNTGELFF.

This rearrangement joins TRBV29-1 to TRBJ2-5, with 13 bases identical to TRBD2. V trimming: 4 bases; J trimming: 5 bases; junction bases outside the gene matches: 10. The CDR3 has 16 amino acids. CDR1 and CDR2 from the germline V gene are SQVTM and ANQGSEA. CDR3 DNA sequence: TGCAGCGTTGTAGGAGGGAGGGGACTAGCGGGGGAGACCCAGTACTTC. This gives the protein CSVVGGRGLAGETQYF. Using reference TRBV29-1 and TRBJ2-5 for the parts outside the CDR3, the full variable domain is SAVISQKPSRDICQRGTSLTIQCQVDSQVTMMFWYRQQPGQSLTLIATANQGSEATYESGFVIDKFPISRPNLTFSTLTVSNMSPEDSSIYLCSVVGGRGLAGETQYFGPGTRLLVL.

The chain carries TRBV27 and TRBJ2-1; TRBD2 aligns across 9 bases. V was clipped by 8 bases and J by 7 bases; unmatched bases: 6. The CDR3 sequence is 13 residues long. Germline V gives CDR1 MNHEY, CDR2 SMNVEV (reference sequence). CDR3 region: CASWTSVVNEQFF. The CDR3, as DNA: TGTGCCAGCTGGACTAGCGTGGTGAATGAGCAGTTCTTC.

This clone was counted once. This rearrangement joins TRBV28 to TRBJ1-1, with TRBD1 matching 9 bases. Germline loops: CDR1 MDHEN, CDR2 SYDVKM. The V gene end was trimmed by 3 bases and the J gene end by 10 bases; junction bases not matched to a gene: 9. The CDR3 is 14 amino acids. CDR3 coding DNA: TGTGCCAGCAGTTTTGTAACAGGGGGCCGTACAGCTTTCTTT. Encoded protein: CASSFVTGGRTAFF.

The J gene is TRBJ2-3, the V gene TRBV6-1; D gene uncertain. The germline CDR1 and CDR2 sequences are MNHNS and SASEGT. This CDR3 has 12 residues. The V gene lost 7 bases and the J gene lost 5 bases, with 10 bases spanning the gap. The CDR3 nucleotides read TGTGCCAGCACCGGAATAGTAGATACGCAGTATTTT. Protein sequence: CASTGIVDTQYF.

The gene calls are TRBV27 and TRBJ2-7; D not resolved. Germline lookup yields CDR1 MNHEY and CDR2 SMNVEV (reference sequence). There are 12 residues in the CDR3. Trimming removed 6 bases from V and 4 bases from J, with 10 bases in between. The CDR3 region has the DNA TGTGCCAGCAGCACGTCAGGATACGAGCAGTACTTC. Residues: CASSTSGYEQYF.

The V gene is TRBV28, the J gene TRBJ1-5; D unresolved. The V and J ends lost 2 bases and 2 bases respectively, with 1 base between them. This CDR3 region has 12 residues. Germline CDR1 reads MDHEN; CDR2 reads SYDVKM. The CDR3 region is CASSLRNQPQHF. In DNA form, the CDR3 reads TGTGCCAGCAGTTTACGCAATCAGCCCCAGCATTTT.

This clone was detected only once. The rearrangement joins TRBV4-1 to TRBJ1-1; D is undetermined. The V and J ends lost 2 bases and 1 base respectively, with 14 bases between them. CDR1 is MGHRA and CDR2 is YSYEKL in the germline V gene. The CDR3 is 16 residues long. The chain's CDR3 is CASSQNPSVPNTEAFF. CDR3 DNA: TGCGCCAGCAGCCAAAATCCTAGTGTACCGAACACTGAAGCTTTCTTT.

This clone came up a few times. This CDR3 reads CASSFLAGVSYEQYF. The DNA of the CDR3 is TGTGCCAGCAGCTTCCTAGCGGGGGTATCCTACGAGCAGTACTTC. The chain employs TRBV7-2 and TRBJ2-7, with 10 bases fitting TRBD2. V trimming: 3 bases; J trimming: 1 base; junction bases outside the gene matches: 3. Germline CDR1 SGHTA, CDR2 FQGNSA. This CDR3 contains 15 residues.

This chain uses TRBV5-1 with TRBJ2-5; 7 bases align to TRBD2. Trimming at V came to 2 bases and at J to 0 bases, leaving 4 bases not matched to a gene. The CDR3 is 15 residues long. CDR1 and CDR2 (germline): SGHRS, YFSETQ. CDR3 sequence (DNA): TGCGCCAGCAGCTTTCGGGGGGTGTACCAAGAGACCCAGTACTTC. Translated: CASSFRGVYQETQYF.

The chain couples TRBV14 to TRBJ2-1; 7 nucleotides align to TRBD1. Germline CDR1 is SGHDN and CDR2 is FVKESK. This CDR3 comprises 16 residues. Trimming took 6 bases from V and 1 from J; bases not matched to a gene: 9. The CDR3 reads CASSPPGQLSYNEQFF. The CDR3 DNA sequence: TGTGCCAGCAGTCCTCCGGGACAGCTTTCCTACAATGAGCAGTTCTTC.

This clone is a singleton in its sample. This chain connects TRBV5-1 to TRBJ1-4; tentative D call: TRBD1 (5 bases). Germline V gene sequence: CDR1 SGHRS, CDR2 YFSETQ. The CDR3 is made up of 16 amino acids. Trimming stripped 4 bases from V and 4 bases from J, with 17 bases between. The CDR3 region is CASSISRDGNNEKLFF. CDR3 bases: TGCGCCAGCAGCATCTCAAGGGACGGCAATAATGAAAAACTGTTTTTT.

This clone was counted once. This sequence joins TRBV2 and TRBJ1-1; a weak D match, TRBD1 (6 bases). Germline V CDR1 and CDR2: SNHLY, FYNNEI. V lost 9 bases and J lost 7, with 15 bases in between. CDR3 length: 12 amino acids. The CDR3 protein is CASHREEGEAFF. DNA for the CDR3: TGTGCCAGTCACAGGGAGGAGGGTGAAGCTTTCTTT.